The 10 T cell receptor beta chains in this list originate from one sample, sequenced in a study of shared clonotypes between healthy human individuals. The repertoire was sequenced with immunoSEQ multiplex PCR; TCRdb's copy has only in-frame clones and lacks some. The table has about 1.1 million clones, approximately 80% seen once. The sequenced sample consisted of memory CD4+ T cells from PBMCs. Specified subset: CD45RA-negative fraction. These receptors were collected from a man younger than 35 in good health. Some clones in this sample may be carry-over from other donors' samples.

V gene TRBV21-1 combines with J gene TRBJ2-2; the table gives TRBD1 as D, unverified against the DNA. TRBV21-1 is a known pseudogene. This CDR3 is 12 amino acids long. CDR3 nucleotides: TGTGCCACCCTGAAGGGGACCGGGGAGCTGTTTTTT. Residues: CATLKGTGELFF.

The rearrangement uses TRBV2 and TRBJ1-4; D ambiguous. V shed 7 bases and J shed 3 bases, with 15 bases lying between them. Germline V gene lookup returns CDR1 SNHLY and CDR2 FYNNEI. The CDR3 loop spans 15 amino acids. This CDR3 reads CASNWAGVANEKLFF. CDR3 nucleotide sequence: TGTGCCAGCAACTGGGCAGGAGTTGCTAATGAAAAACTGTTTTTT.

The rearrangement uses TRBV5-1 and TRBJ2-1; 10 nucleotides line up with TRBD2. Trimming at V came to 5 bases and at J to 9 bases, leaving 11 bases not matched to a gene. This CDR3 has 15 residues. Germline assignment: CDR1 SGHRS and CDR2 YFSETQ. The CDR3 DNA reads TGCGCCAGCAGGCCTACCGGGACTAGCGTTCTTGAGCAGTTCTTC. The encoded protein is CASRPTGTSVLEQFF.

V gene TRBV7-3 combines with J gene TRBJ1-1, with a possible D match to TRBD1 (5 bases). The CDR3 is made up of 14 amino acids. V was shortened by 2 bases and J by 4 bases, with 11 bases between the two germline ends. CDR1 is SGHTA and CDR2 is FQGTGA in the germline V gene. The CDR3, as DNA: TGTGCCAGCAGCTTAGCGGCGGGGCGCACTGAAGCTTTCTTT. It yields the protein CASSLAAGRTEAFF.

The sample holds a few counts of this clone. V is TRBV27 and J is TRBJ2-7; no reliable D call. This CDR3 contains 15 residues. V was cut by 0 bases and J by 2 bases, with 11 bases left in between. CDR1 and CDR2 (germline): MNHEY, SMNVEV (reference sequence). The CDR3 DNA sequence: TGTGCCAGCAGTTTATCGAGTCCAGGAACCTACGAGCAGTACTTC. This gives the protein CASSLSSPGTYEQYF.

This clone was seen a handful of times. This chain connects TRBV11-2 to TRBJ1-5; D is ambiguous. V was shortened by 3 bases and J by 4 bases, with 7 bases between the two germline ends. This CDR3 is built from 13 residues. The V gene's germline CDR1 is SGHAT and CDR2 FQNNGV. The CDR3 region has the DNA TGTGCCAGCAGCTTCATGGGAAATCAGCCCCAGCATTTT. Residues: CASSFMGNQPQHF.

This chain links TRBV7-2 with TRBJ2-3; 8 nucleotides align to TRBD2. This CDR3 is 17 amino acids long. V was clipped by 0 bases and J by 4 bases; unmatched bases: 9. The V gene's germline CDR1 is SGHTA and CDR2 FQGNSA. The CDR3 DNA sequence: TGTGCCAGCAGCTTAGCGGTGAGCGGGAGAGGGGCAGATACGCAGTATTTT. It codes for CASSLAVSGRGADTQYF. Looking up the rest from reference TRBV7-2 and TRBJ2-3 gives the full variable domain: GAGVSQSPSNKVTEKGKDVELRCDPISGHTALYWYRQSLGQGLEFLIYFQGNSAPDKSGLPSDRFSAERTGGSVSTLTIQRTQQEDSAVYLCASSLAVSGRGADTQYFGPGTRLTVL.

A few counts support this clone. V usage is TRBV5-1 and J usage is TRBJ2-7; TRBD1 matches at 9 bases. Germline CDR1 and CDR2: SGHRS and YFSETQ. The CDR3 consists of 16 residues. Trimming at V came to 4 bases and at J to 3 bases, leaving 11 bases not matched to a gene. CDR3 DNA: TGCGCCAGCAGCCTAAGGCCGGGACAGGGAAACTACGAGCAGTACTTC. It specifies CASSLRPGQGNYEQYF. Variable domain in full (rest from reference TRBV5-1 and TRBJ2-7): KAGVTQTPRYLIKTRGQQVTLSCSPISGHRSVSWYQQTPGQGLQFLFEYFSETQRNKGNFPGRFSGRQFSNSRSEMNVSTLELGDSALYLCASSLRPGQGNYEQYFGPGTRLTVT.

J is TRBJ1-4 and V is TRBV15, with 7 bases that match TRBD1. After removal of 5 bases from V and 5 bases from J, the junction contained 8 bases not matched to a gene. The CDR3 extends over 15 amino acids. The germline V gene encodes CDR1 LNHNV and CDR2 YYDKDF (reference sequence). The DNA for the CDR3 is TGTGCCACCAGCGGAGGGACAGCGCTAAATGAAAAACTGTTTTTT. This encodes CATSGGTALNEKLFF.

The V gene is TRBV6-1, the J gene TRBJ1-2; 7 bases match TRBD1. CDR1 is MNHNS, CDR2 SASEGT, per germline. The CDR3 length is 16 residues. The V gene end was trimmed by 3 bases and the J gene end by 6 bases; junction bases not matched to a gene: 13. The CDR3 DNA reads as TGTGCCAGCAGTGAGGGTCGTCATGTAGGGGGCAATGGCTACACCTTC. The encoded protein is CASSEGRHVGGNGYTF.